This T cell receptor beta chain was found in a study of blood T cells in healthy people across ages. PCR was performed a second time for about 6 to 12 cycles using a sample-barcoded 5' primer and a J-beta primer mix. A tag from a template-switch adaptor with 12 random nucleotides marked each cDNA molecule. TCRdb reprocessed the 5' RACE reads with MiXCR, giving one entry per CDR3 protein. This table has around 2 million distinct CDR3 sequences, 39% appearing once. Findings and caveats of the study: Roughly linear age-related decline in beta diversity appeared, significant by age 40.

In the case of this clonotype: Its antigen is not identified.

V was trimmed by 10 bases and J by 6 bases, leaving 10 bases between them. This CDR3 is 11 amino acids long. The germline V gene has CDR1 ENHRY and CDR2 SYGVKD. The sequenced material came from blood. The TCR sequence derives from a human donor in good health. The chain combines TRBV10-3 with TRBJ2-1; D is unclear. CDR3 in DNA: TGTGCCACCACCTTGGGCAATGAGCAGTTCTTC. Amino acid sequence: CATTLGNEQFF.